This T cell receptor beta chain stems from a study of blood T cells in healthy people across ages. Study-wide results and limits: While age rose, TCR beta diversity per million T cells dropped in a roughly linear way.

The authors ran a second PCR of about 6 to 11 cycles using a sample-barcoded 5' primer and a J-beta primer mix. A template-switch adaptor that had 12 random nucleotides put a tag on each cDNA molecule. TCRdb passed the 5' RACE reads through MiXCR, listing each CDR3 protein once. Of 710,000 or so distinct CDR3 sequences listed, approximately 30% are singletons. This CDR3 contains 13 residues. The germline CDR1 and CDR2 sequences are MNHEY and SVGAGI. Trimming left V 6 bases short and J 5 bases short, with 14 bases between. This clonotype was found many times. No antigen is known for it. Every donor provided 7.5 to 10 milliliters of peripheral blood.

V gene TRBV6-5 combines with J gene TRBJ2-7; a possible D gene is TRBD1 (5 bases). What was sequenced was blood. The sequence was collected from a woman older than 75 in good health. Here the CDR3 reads CASRRGRENEQYF. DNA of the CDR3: TGTGCCAGCAGGAGAGGCAGGGAAAACGAGCAGTACTTC.